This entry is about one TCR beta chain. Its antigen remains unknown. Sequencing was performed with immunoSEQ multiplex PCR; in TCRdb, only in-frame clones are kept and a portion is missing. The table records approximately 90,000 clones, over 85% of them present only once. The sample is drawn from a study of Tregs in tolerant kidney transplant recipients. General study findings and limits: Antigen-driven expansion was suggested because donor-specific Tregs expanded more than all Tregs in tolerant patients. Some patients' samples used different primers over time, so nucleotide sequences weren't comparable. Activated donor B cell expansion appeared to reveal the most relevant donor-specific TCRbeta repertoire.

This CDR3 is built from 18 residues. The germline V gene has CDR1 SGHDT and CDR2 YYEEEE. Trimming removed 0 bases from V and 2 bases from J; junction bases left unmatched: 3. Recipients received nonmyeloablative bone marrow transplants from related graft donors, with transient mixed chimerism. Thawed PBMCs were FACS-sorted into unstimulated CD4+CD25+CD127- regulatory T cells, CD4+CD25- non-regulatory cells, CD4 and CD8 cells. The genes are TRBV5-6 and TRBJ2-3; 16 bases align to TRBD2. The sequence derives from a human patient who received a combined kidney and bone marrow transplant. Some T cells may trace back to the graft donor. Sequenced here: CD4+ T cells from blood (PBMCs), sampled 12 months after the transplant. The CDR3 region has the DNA TGTGCCAGCAGCTTGGCCGGGACTAGCGGGGGGGCCACAGATACGCAGTATTTT. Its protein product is CASSLAGTSGGATDTQYF.